This is a list of T cell receptor beta chains from one sample in a study of cytomegalovirus exposure and HLA in healthy donors. Sequencing used immunoSEQ multiplex PCR; TCRdb keeps in-frame clones, though not all of them. The data show 130,000 to 150,000 clones, around 90% seen once. Sequenced input: PBMCs. The source of these receptors is a man aged 18 to 30 in good health and CMV-seropositive. Both conserved end residues are part of each CDR3. A D gene is named only where the DNA matches it firmly. Size values are once, few and many counts, or a class for expanded clones, and some rows have none.

.	.	TRBJ2-7	TRBV27	TGTGCCAGTGCACAGGATACCTACTACGAGCAGTACTTC	CASAQDTYYEQYF
.	TRBD1	TRBJ1-2	TRBV5-8	TGTGCCAGCAGCTCCGGGACAGGGGGCGGCGGCTACACCTTC	CASSSGTGGGGYTF
.	.	TRBJ1-1	TRBV5-6	TGTGCCAGCAGCTCCTGGGGAGGGAGAATGAACACTGAAGCTTTCTTT	CASSSWGGRMNTEAFF
.	TRBD2	TRBJ2-1	TRBV7-3	TGTGCCAGCAGCTTTCATAGCGGGGGGCCTAACAATGAGCAGTTCTTC	CASSFHSGGPNNEQFF
.	.	TRBJ1-2	TRBV6-5	TGTGCCACCTTCGGGGGGAAAGGCTACACCTTC	CATFGGKGYTF
.	TRBD2	TRBJ2-7	TRBV5-1	TGCGCCAGCAGCTTGTCTAGCGGGCCTAGCTCCTACGAGCAGTACTTC	CASSLSSGPSSYEQYF
.	.	TRBJ1-1	TRBV27	TGTGCCAGCAGTTTTCAGACCATGACTAAATCTGAAGCTTTCTTT	CASSFQTMTKSEAFF
once	TRBD1	TRBJ1-5	TRBV28	TGTGCCAGCAGACTCTACAGGGGGGGTCAGCCCCAGCATTTT	CASRLYRGGQPQHF
.	TRBD1	TRBJ1-1	TRBV2	TGTGCCAGCAGTGAAGATAGGACAGGTAAAGCTTTCTTT	CASSEDRTGKAFF
.	.	TRBJ1-2	TRBV19	TGTGCCAGTAGTATAGAGGTCCAGGGCGGAGTCTATGGCTACACCTTC	CASSIEVQGGVYGYTF
.	.	TRBJ1-2	TRBV5-1	TGCGCCAGCAGCTTGGCCGTAGGAGATGGCTACACCTTC	CASSLAVGDGYTF
.	.	TRBJ1-5	TRBV6-6	TGTGCCGGGGGGGGGATGAATCAGCCCCAGCATTTT	CAGGGMNQPQHF
.	.	TRBJ1-4	TRBV28	TGTGCCAGCTCGACAACAGGGCCGTTTAGAGAAAAACTGTTTTTT	CASSTTGPFREKLFF
.	.	TRBJ2-4	TRBV5-1	TGCGCCAGCAGCTCCCTAGGCAGTTCATCACTAGCCAAAAACATTCAGTACTTC	CASSSLGSSSLAKNIQYF
.	.	TRBJ1-2	TRBV5-1	TGCGCCAGCAGCTTGGCATCGCACTCTAACTATGGCTACACCTTC	CASSLASHSNYGYTF
.	TRBD2	TRBJ2-7	TRBV7-9	TGTGCCAGCAGCTTAGCGACTAGCGGCTCCTACGAGCAGTACTTC	CASSLATSGSYEQYF
.	TRBD2	TRBJ2-7	TRBV10-3	TGTGCCATCTCAGGACTAGCTCCCAACGAGCAGTACTTC	CAISGLAPNEQYF
.	TRBD1	TRBJ2-7	TRBV5-6	TGTGCCAGCAGCTTAGAGACAGGGTCGACCTACGAGCAGTACTTC	CASSLETGSTYEQYF
.	TRBD1	TRBJ2-1	TRBV6-4	TGTGCCAGCAGTGACCCGGACAGGGCTGGTGAGCAGTTCTTC	CASSDPDRAGEQFF